This T cell receptor (beta chain) came from a study of cytotoxic CD8 clonotypes in ibrutinib-treated CLL. Regarding this clone: Antigen: not known.

Regarding the study as a whole: With treatment, public clonotypes, which were uncommon, either contracted or remained stable.

The assay was immunoSEQ multiplex PCR, and TCRdb's table has in-frame clones only and misses some. The sample yields almost 250,000 clones, 60% to 75% seen once. The CDR3 is 15 residues long. Looked up from germline, CDR1 is GTSNPN and CDR2 is SVGIG (reference sequence). V lost 3 bases, J lost 2 bases, and 7 bases stayed unmatched. The chain employs TRBV30 and TRBJ1-2; 9 bases map to TRBD1. Here the sequenced sample was PBMCs, taken after 24 months of ibrutinib treatment. The receptor was isolated from a human donor with chronic lymphocytic leukemia. CDR3 DNA sequence: TGTGCCTGGAGCGAGGGACAGGGTGCCAACTATGGCTACACCTTC. The encoded protein is CAWSEGQGANYGYTF.